Sequencing of this T cell receptor beta chain was carried out in a study of T cell responses to AZD1222 COVID-19 vaccine. Study outcomes and limitations: The study identified only a handful of AZD1222 recipients as seropositive at baseline.

In germline, CDR1 is SGHRS, CDR2 YFSETQ. Trimming left V 1 base short and J 3 bases short, with 11 bases between. The CDR3 is 14 residues long. There are a few counts of this clone. What it binds is not known. The protocol was immunoSEQ multiplex PCR, while the TCRdb copy is restricted to in-frame clones and leaves out a portion. Here the sample spans under 200,000 clones, around 85% being singletons. Sequencing used peripheral blood, obtained 28 days after the second AZD1222 dose. This chain uses TRBV5-1 with TRBJ2-7; D possibly corresponds to TRBD2 (6 bases). This TCR derives from an adult who received the AZD1222 COVID-19 vaccine. For the CDR3, the DNA is TGCGCCAGCAGCTTGAGGGACTTTAGCTACGAGCAGTACTTC. The encoded protein is CASSLRDFSYEQYF.